Only one count was recorded for the clone carrying this T cell receptor beta chain. The antigen remains unidentified. The sample originates from a study of blood T cells in healthy people across ages. Findings and limits, study-wide: Age brought a roughly linear fall in TCR beta diversity measured per million T cells.

Per sample, a minimum of 6 million PBMCs were isolated. The authors ran a second PCR of roughly 7 to 11 cycles using a sample-barcoded 5' primer and a J-beta primer mix. TCRdb redid the calling of the 5' RACE reads with MiXCR, one entry per CDR3 protein. Here the sample spans 780,000 or so distinct CDR3 sequences, around half being singletons. The TCR comes from a man at least 80 years old in good health. The specimen was blood.

The CDR3 here is CASSFGTSGMGADTQYF. In nucleotides, the CDR3 is TGTGCCAGCAGTTTCGGGACTAGCGGGATGGGGGCAGATACGCAGTATTTT. The chain couples TRBV12-3 or TRBV12-4 to TRBJ2-3; 13 nucleotides line up with TRBD2. The CDR3 is 17 amino acids. V lost 3 bases to trimming and J lost 4 bases; unmatched junction nucleotides: 7.